These 29 T cell receptor beta chains share one sample of origin, sequenced in a study of tumor and adjacent non-tumor tissue in lung cancer. The library came from three nested PCR rounds adapted from ARM-PCR protocols. One entry per CDR3 protein, called by TCRdb with MiXCR from the multiplex PCR reads. The data hold 60,000 to 80,000 distinct CDR3 sequences, with roughly 70% observed a single time. This sample's RNA came from whole unsorted tissue. Distant lung tissue was collected more than 3 cm away from the tumor edge. The sample was distant non-tumor lung tissue. The origin of the receptors is a woman between 50 and 59 years old with non-small cell lung cancer.

Of note for this clonotype: Being one base from a much bigger clone, this may be a read error. This chain joins TRBV12-3 or TRBV12-4 and TRBJ1-5; D gene ambiguous. With 7 bases removed from V and 2 bases from J, the gap between germline ends came to 18 bases. There are 16 residues in the CDR3. This CDR3 is CASTGTKWLGNQPQHF. DNA for the CDR3: TGTGCCAGCACGGGTACAAAGTGGCTCGGCAATCAGCCCCAGCATTTT.

This chain joins TRBV12-3 or TRBV12-4 and TRBJ2-1; 7 nucleotides match TRBD2. The CDR3 consists of 16 residues. The trim removed 6 bases at V and 9 bases at J, leaving 17 bases unmatched. The CDR3 here is CASRGDRTRGRSEQFF. The CDR3 coding sequence is TGTGCCAGCAGGGGGGATAGGACTAGAGGGAGAAGTGAGCAGTTCTTC.

This clonotype was picked up a small number of times. This chain connects TRBV7-9 to TRBJ2-5; 11 nucleotides agree with TRBD1. This CDR3 is 15 amino acids long. From germline, CDR1 is SEHNR and CDR2 FQNEAQ (reference sequence). The V gene end was trimmed by 5 bases and the J gene end by 5 bases; junction bases not matched to a gene: 7. In nucleotides, the CDR3 is TGTGCCAGCAGCACCGGGACAGGGGGACAGGAGACCCAGTACTTC. Translating it yields CASSTGTGGQETQYF.

This clonotype has at least ten counts. The chain has TRBV11-2 and TRBJ1-1; 8 nucleotides align to TRBD1. CDR3 length: 16 residues. Losses at the gene ends were 3 bases for V and 0 bases for J; bases not matched to a gene: 6. Germline V lookup: CDR1 SGHAT, CDR2 FQNNGV. The CDR3 reads CASSFHRQGMNTEAFF. The CDR3 DNA sequence: TGTGCCAGCAGCTTCCACCGACAGGGGATGAACACTGAAGCTTTCTTT.

A remark on this clonotype: A much larger clonotype is one base distant, so this may be a read error. The chain links TRBV6-6 to TRBJ2-1; 10 bases map to TRBD2. This CDR3 is 18 amino acids long. The germline CDR1 and CDR2 sequences are MNHNY and SVGAGI (reference sequence). V dropped 2 bases and J dropped 3; count of bases not matched to a gene: 10. The CDR3 coding sequence is TGTGCCAGCAGTTACCCAGCGGGAGGGCCTTTCTTCTACAATGAGCAGTTCTTC. Translated, it gives CASSYPAGGPFFYNEQFF.

Regarding this clonotype: A much larger clone differs by one base, so this may be a read error. This chain connects TRBV14 to TRBJ2-1; D possibly corresponds to TRBD1 (5 bases). The CDR3 has 15 residues. Germline lookup yields CDR1 SGHDN and CDR2 FVKESK. As DNA, the CDR3 is TGTGCCAGCAGCTTAAGGACATGGTTATGGCATGAGCATTTCTTC. Translated, it gives CASSLRTWLWHEHFF.

This clonotype has a count of ten or more. The chain employs TRBV5-4 and TRBJ2-3; D gene ambiguous. The ends were cut back, 2 bases at V and 0 bases at J, with 7 bases in the middle. CDR3 size: 14 residues. Germline CDR1 reads SGHNT; CDR2 reads YYREEE (reference sequence). The CDR3 sequence: CASSFDKSTDTQYF. The CDR3 bases are TGTGCCAGCAGCTTCGACAAGAGCACAGATACGCAGTATTTT.

A word on this clonotype: A much larger clone differs by one base, so this may be a read error. This chain links TRBV6-6 with TRBJ2-3; D possibly matches TRBD1 or TRBD2 (5 bases each). Germline values: CDR1 MNHNY, CDR2 SVGAGI (reference sequence). The CDR3 loop spans 15 amino acids. V was pared by 10 bases and J by 2 bases, with 19 bases between. The CDR3 nucleotides are TGTGCCAACAATCTCGAGGGGCTGAACACAGATACGCAGTATTTT. Amino acid sequence: CANNLEGLNTDTQYF.

This clonotype showed up just a few times. The chain's CDR3 is CASSLTRIADTQYF. As DNA, the CDR3 is TGTGCCAGTAGCCTAACCCGAATCGCAGATACGCAGTATTTT. The chain joins TRBV11-2 to TRBJ2-3, with D hard to call. CDR3 length: 14 residues. From germline, CDR1 is SGHAT and CDR2 FQNNGV. The V end lost 9 bases, the J end lost 4 bases, and 17 bases lay between the germline ends.

Notes on this clonotype: Germline and junction disagree at one end, which may indicate a read error. The rearrangement uses TRBV12-3 or TRBV12-4 and TRBJ2-7, with a weak D call TRBD2 (5 bases). The CDR3 extends over 13 amino acids. DNA of the CDR3: TGTGCCAGCAGTCTTGGGAGTACTTACGAGCAATACTTC. Protein product: CASSLGSTYEQYF.

This clonotype turned up a few times. This sequence joins TRBV9 and TRBJ2-2, with 9 bases matching TRBD1. Germline V gives CDR1 SGDLS, CDR2 YYNGEE. V gave up 0 bases and J gave up 7 bases; unmatched junction bases: 7. The CDR3 covers 16 residues. CDR3 in DNA: TGTGCCAGCAGCGTAGGTGGGGACAGGGTTATCGGGGAGCTGTTTTTT. Its translation: CASSVGGDRVIGELFF.

This clonotype was found a few times. V usage is TRBV4-1 and J usage is TRBJ2-7; D possibly corresponds to TRBD2 (6 bases). Per the germline V gene, CDR1 is MGHRA and CDR2 is YSYEKL. The CDR3 spans 15 residues. Trimming shortened V by 1 base and J by 2 bases, and 12 bases separated the two germline ends. CDR3 bases: TGCGCCAGCAGCCAAGTTCCGGGAGCAACCTACGAGCAGTACTTC. This codes for CASSQVPGATYEQYF.

The chain carries TRBV29-1 and TRBJ2-7, with D unclear. Germline V lookup: CDR1 SQVTM, CDR2 ANQGSEA. This CDR3 is 13 amino acids long. Trimming cost V 8 bases and J 0 bases, with 14 bases left between them. The CDR3 DNA is TGCAGCCCTGTCGGTCAGAACTCCTACGAGCAGTACTTC. As protein: CSPVGQNSYEQYF.

On this clonotype: Just one base apart from a much larger clone, this may be a read error. The V call is TRBV5-5, the J call TRBJ2-7; possibly TRBD2 for D (6 bases). The germline V gene has CDR1 SGHKS and CDR2 YYEKEE (reference sequence). The CDR3 consists of 13 residues. Trimming removed 4 bases at V and 2 bases at J, with 10 bases between. The CDR3 DNA reads TGTGCCAGCAGCCCCGGGACTGCCTACGAGCAGTACTTC. Translated: CASSPGTAYEQYF. Drawing the rest from reference TRBV5-5 and TRBJ2-7, the complete variable domain is DAGVTQSPTHLIKTRGQQVTLRCSPISGHKSVSWYQQVLGQGPQFIFQYYEKEERGRGNFPDRFSARQFPNYSSELNVNALLLGDSALYLCASSPGTAYEQYFGPGTRLTVT.

In the case of this clonotype: Its ends do not fully match the called genes, so a read error is possible. CDR3 coding DNA: TGTGCCCGCAGTTACTCGCCGCAGGGGGCTCTTGACTACACCTTC. Protein product: CARSYSPQGALDYTF. The chain employs TRBV6-6 and TRBJ1-2; 8 bases are shared with TRBD1. From germline, CDR1 is MNHNY and CDR2 SVGAGI (reference sequence). CDR3 size: 15 residues.

Regarding this clonotype: A read error may be the cause here, since a much bigger clone is one base away. V usage is TRBV5-4 and J usage is TRBJ1-2; perhaps TRBD1 as D (5 bases). This CDR3 has 15 residues. The germline V gene has CDR1 SGHNT and CDR2 YYREEE (reference sequence). The CDR3, as DNA: TGTACCAGCAGCTTGGTAGGAGGGGAAAGATATGGCTACACCTTC. Amino acids: CTSSLVGGERYGYTF. Together with reference TRBV5-4 and TRBJ1-2, the CDR3 gives the full variable domain: ETGVTQSPTHLIKTRGQQVTLRCSSQSGHNTVSWYQQALGQGPQFIFQYYREEENGRGNFPPRFSGLQFPNYSSELNVNALELDDSALYLCTSSLVGGERYGYTFGSGTRLTVV.

This chain joins TRBV5-6 and TRBJ2-7, with TRBD2 matching over 9 bases. Germline values: CDR1 SGHDT, CDR2 YYEEEE. The CDR3 consists of 15 residues. V trimming: 0 bases; J trimming: 9 bases; junction bases outside the gene matches: 10. The CDR3 nucleotides are TGTGCCAGCAGCTTGGAGCGGATAGCGGGAGTCGGGCAGTACTTC. It codes for CASSLERIAGVGQYF.

Turning to this clonotype: A much larger clone differs by one base, so this may be a read error. The chain links TRBV20-1 to TRBJ1-2; no clear D. The CDR3 loop spans 10 amino acids. CDR1 and CDR2 from the germline V gene are DFQATT and SNEGSKA (reference sequence). Trimming took 2 bases from V and 11 from J, leaving 9 bases between them. As DNA, the CDR3 is TGCAGTGCTAGATTCCAAGCGTACACCTTC. This translates into CSARFQAYTF.

The sample holds one count of this clonotype. One end of the junction is discordant with germline, which a read error may explain. V usage is TRBV29-1 and J usage is TRBJ1-1; D gene unclear. Germline V lookup: CDR1 SQVTM, CDR2 ANQGSEA. The CDR3 is 13 residues long. The CDR3 DNA reads TGCAGCGTTGGTGGTGGAGTGAACACTGAGGCTTTCTTT. Protein product: CSVGGGVNTEAFF.

About this clonotype: Here the CDR3 omits its conserved ending phenylalanine or tryptophan, so a read error is the likely source. The rearrangement joins TRBV5-4 to TRBJ2-3, with D perhaps TRBD2 (5 bases). The CDR3 is made up of 14 amino acids. Germline CDR1 and CDR2: SGHNT and YYREEE (reference sequence). CDR3 amino acids: CAISPTGSTDTQYS. The CDR3 DNA follows: TGTGCCATCAGCCCGACGGGGAGCACAGATACGCAGTATTCT.

Details on this clonotype: A read error may be the cause here, since a much bigger clone is one base away. This chain links TRBV10-3 with TRBJ2-1; D perhaps matches TRBD2 (6 bases). The CDR3 sequence is 13 residues long. Germline CDR1 is ENHRY and CDR2 is SYGVKD. V gave up 6 bases and J gave up 8 bases, with 14 bases separating them. CDR3 nucleotide sequence: TGTGCCATCAGGGGTTCGGGAGACGATGAGCAGTTCTTC. Protein product: CAIRGSGDDEQFF.

Turning to this clonotype: The junction departs from the called germline gene at one end, perhaps through a read error. The V and J genes are TRBV7-8 and TRBJ2-1; possible D gene TRBD2, 5 bases. This CDR3 has 15 amino acids. Germline assignment: CDR1 SGHVS and CDR2 FQNEAQ. DNA of the CDR3: TGTGCCAGAAGCTTTATGACCCCAGAGGGCAATGAGCAATTCTTC. Residues: CARSFMTPEGNEQFF.

A word on this clonotype: Lacking the conserved final phenylalanine or tryptophan, this CDR3 likely reflects a read error. This chain connects TRBV9 to TRBJ2-7; 8 nucleotides line up with TRBD1. The CDR3 sequence is 13 residues long. V shed 4 bases, J shed 3 bases, and the junction held 3 bases outside the gene matches. Germline V gene sequence: CDR1 SGDLS, CDR2 YYNGEE. The CDR3 is CASSLTGGYEQYS. CDR3 in DNA: TGTGCCAGCAGCCTTACAGGGGGCTACGAGCAGTACTCC.

This clonotype was observed a single time. One end of the junction does not line up with germline, which may come from a read error. The rearrangement links TRBV11-2 to TRBJ2-7; 8 bases line up with TRBD1. There are 15 residues in the CDR3. Germline V CDR1 and CDR2: SGHAT, FQNNGV. Here the CDR3 DNA reads TGTGCTAGCAGCTCGGGGACAGGCCGGACCTACGACCAGTGCTTC. Its translation is CASSSGTGRTYDQCF. The complete variable domain, with remaining parts taken from reference TRBV11-2 and TRBJ2-7, reads EAGVAQSPRYKIIEKRQSVAFWCNPISGHATLYWYQQILGQGPKLLIQFQNNGVVDDSQLPKDRFSAERLKGVDSTLKIQPAKLEDSAVYLCASSSGTGRTYDQCFGPGTRLTVT.

Concerning this clonotype itself: Compared with germline, one end of the junction differs, possibly owing to a read error. CDR3 sequence (DNA): TGTGCCTGCAGTTTTCCAAGGACAGGGCGTTTCGATCAGCACCAGCATTTT. It codes for CACSFPRTGRFDQHQHF. J is TRBJ1-5 and V is TRBV28; 8 bases match TRBD1. Germline CDR1 and CDR2: MDHEN and SYDVKM. The CDR3 loop spans 17 amino acids.

This clonotype was observed at least ten times. V is TRBV12-3 or TRBV12-4 and J is TRBJ2-1; 11 positions agree with TRBD2. Losses at the gene ends were 5 bases for V and 8 bases for J; bases not matched to a gene: 17. The CDR3 is 18 residues long. The CDR3 is CASSPKGSRLAGGYEQFF. The CDR3 nucleotides are TGTGCCAGCAGTCCTAAGGGGTCAAGGCTAGCGGGAGGCTATGAGCAGTTCTTC.

About this clonotype itself: One end of the junction is discordant with germline, which a read error may explain. This rearrangement joins TRBV4-1 to TRBJ2-1; 9 nucleotides align to TRBD2. CDR3 size: 17 residues. Germline V gene lookup returns CDR1 MGHRA and CDR2 YSYEKL. The CDR3: CANSQRIAGAIHIEQSF. For the CDR3, the DNA is TGCGCCAACAGCCAACGAATAGCGGGAGCCATCCACATTGAGCAGTCCTTC.

In its sample, this clonotype was seen a few times. An end of the junction differs from the germline gene, which may be a read error. The J gene is TRBJ1-5, the V gene TRBV6-1; D gene uncertain. CDR3 size: 14 residues. Germline V gene sequence: CDR1 MNHNS, CDR2 SASEGT. CDR3 DNA sequence: TGTGCCAGCAGTGCTAAGTATAGGGATCAGTCCCAGCATTTT. Protein: CASSAKYRDQSQHF.

As concerns this clonotype: Relative to the germline gene, one junction end is altered; a read error may explain this. The chain uses TRBV28 and TRBJ2-1; D not resolved. The CDR3 is 14 amino acids. Germline V lookup: CDR1 MDHEN, CDR2 SYDVKM. The CDR3 DNA reads as TGTGTCAGCAGTAGGCAGGCCCTCTGCAATGAGCAGATCTTC. Protein sequence: CVSSRQALCNEQIF. The full variable domain, its missing parts supplied by reference TRBV28 and TRBJ2-1, is DVKVTQSSRYLVKRTGEKVFLECVQDMDHENMFWYRQDPGLGLRLIYFSYDVKMKEKGDIPEGYSVSREKKERFSLILESASTNQTSMYLCVSSRQALCNEQIFGPGTRLTVL.